These 7 T cell receptor beta chains were sequenced from one sample in a study of T cells in Graves' hyperthyroidism and ophthalmopathy. Authors of the study amplified TCR beta CDR3 regions from RNA transcripts. The HTBI primer set served for first-round RT-PCR of the TCR CDR3. TCRdb fed the multiplex PCR reads into MiXCR, producing one record per CDR3 protein. Among 400,000 or so distinct CDR3 sequences, around 15% were seen once, and the ten largest hold 28%. The specimen sequenced was blood. The receptors here all came from a man between 50 and 59 years old with Graves' ophthalmopathy.

The gene calls are TRBV27 and TRBJ1-1, with D perhaps matching TRBD1 (5 bases). The length of the CDR3 is 15 residues. The germline V gene encodes CDR1 MNHEY and CDR2 SMNVEV (reference sequence). V was pared by 3 bases and J by 5 bases, with 16 bases between. CDR3 DNA sequence: TGTGCCAGCAGTTTTCGTCCAGGGACTGAGACTGAAGCTTTCTTT. This sequence encodes CASSFRPGTETEAFF.

In this sample, this clonotype turned up many times. The chain combines TRBV5-6 with TRBJ2-1, with D tentatively TRBD1 (5 bases). Trimming left V 3 bases short and J 5 bases short, with 15 bases between. The length of the CDR3 is 15 residues. The germline gives CDR1 SGHDT, CDR2 YYEEEE. CDR3: CASSWGSQTNNEQFF. The CDR3 DNA sequence: TGTGCCAGCAGCTGGGGCTCCCAAACGAACAATGAGCAGTTCTTC.

This clonotype has at least ten counts. This rearrangement joins TRBV20-1 to TRBJ2-1, with a weak D call TRBD2 (6 bases). Trimming removed 6 bases from V and 8 bases from J, with 14 bases in between. This CDR3 spans 12 amino acids. CDR1 is DFQATT, CDR2 SNEGSKA, per germline (reference sequence). In DNA, the CDR3 is TGCAGTGCCCGAGGGGAGGTCGATGAGCAGTTCTTC. Protein product: CSARGEVDEQFF.

This sequence joins TRBV20-1 and TRBJ1-5; possibly TRBD1 for D (5 bases). The CDR3 runs to 14 residues. From germline, CDR1 is DFQATT and CDR2 SNEGSKA (reference sequence). V gave up 3 bases and J gave up 0 bases, with 9 bases separating them. The CDR3 DNA sequence: TGCAGTGCTAGGGCTCAGGGTAGCAATCAGCCCCAGCATTTT. Its translation: CSARAQGSNQPQHF.

This clonotype showed up just a few times. V and J are TRBV28 and TRBJ2-5; D unresolved. The CDR3 contains 13 residues. CDR1 is MDHEN and CDR2 is SYDVKM in the germline V gene. V shed 1 base and J shed 4 bases, with 7 bases lying between them. The chain's CDR3 is CASSLFSPETQYF. The CDR3 nucleotides read TGTGCCAGCAGTTTATTTAGTCCAGAGACCCAGTACTTC.

This clonotype was seen ten or more times. V and J are TRBV20-1 and TRBJ2-1; 11 bases fit TRBD2. Germline V gene lookup returns CDR1 DFQATT and CDR2 SNEGSKA (reference sequence). This CDR3 spans 16 amino acids. Trimming removed 1 base from V and 3 bases from J; junction bases left unmatched: 5. For the CDR3, the DNA is TGCAGTGCTAGAGTATCCGGGACTAGCGGCTACAATGAGCAGTTCTTC. This encodes CSARVSGTSGYNEQFF.

This clonotype showed up many times. The V and J genes are TRBV2 and TRBJ1-4; 7 nucleotides line up with TRBD1. Germline CDR1 and CDR2: SNHLY and FYNNEI. V was clipped by 4 bases and J by 4 bases; unmatched bases: 6. This CDR3 contains 15 residues. The CDR3 coding sequence is TGTGCCAGCAGTGTCGAGGGGGCTGGTAATGAAAAACTGTTTTTT. Its translation: CASSVEGAGNEKLFF.